This section outlines one T cell receptor (beta chain) sequence together with its context. These data originate in a study of tumour-infiltrating T cells in Burkitt lymphoma. Overall study context: Survival, overall and progression-free, tracked with productive clonality.

The data were produced by immunoSEQ multiplex PCR, yet TCRdb's version contains in-frame clones alone and is incomplete. The sample records more than 8,500 clones, around two thirds being singletons. The V gene's germline CDR1 is SEHNR and CDR2 FQNEAQ (reference sequence). The CDR3 totals 16 residues. V lost 4 bases to trimming and J lost 5 bases; unmatched junction nucleotides: 8. The sequence was collected from a human donor with diffuse large B-cell lymphoma. The specimen sequenced was tumor tissue. The chain couples TRBV7-9 to TRBJ2-5, with 12 bases fitting TRBD2. In DNA form, the CDR3 reads TGTGCCAGCAGCTCTACTAGCGGGGGGTTTAAGGAGACCCAGTACTTC. It is translated as CASSSTSGGFKETQYF.